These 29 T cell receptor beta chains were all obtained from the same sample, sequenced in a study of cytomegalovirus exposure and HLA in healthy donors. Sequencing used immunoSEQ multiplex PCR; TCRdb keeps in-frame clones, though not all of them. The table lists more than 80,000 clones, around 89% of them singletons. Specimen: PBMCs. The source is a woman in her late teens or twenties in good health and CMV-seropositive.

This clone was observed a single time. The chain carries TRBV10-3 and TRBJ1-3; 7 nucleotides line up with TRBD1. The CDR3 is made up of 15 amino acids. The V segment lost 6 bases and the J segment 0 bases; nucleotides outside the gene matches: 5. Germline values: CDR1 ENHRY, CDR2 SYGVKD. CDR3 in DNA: TGTGCCATCAGGAAGACAGGGACCTCTGGAAACACCATATATTTT. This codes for CAIRKTGTSGNTIYF.

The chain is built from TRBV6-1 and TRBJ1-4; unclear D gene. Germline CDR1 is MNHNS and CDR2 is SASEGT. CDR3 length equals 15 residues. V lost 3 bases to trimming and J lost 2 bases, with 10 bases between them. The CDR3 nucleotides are TGTGCCAGCAGTGAGTACGTCGGGACTAATGAAAAACTGTTTTTT. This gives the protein CASSEYVGTNEKLFF.

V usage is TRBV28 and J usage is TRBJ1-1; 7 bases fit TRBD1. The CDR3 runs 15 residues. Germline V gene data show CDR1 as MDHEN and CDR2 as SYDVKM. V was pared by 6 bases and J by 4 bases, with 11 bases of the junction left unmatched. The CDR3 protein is CASSLGHRGGTEAFF. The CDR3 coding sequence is TGTGCCAGCAGCCTTGGGCACAGGGGCGGCACTGAAGCTTTCTTT.

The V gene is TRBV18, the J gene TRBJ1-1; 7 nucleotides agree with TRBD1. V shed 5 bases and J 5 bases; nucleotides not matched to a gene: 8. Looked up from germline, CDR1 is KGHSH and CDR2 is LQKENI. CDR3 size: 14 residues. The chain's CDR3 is CASSKGAIGTEAFF. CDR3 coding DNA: TGTGCCAGCTCAAAGGGGGCGATTGGGACTGAAGCTTTCTTT.

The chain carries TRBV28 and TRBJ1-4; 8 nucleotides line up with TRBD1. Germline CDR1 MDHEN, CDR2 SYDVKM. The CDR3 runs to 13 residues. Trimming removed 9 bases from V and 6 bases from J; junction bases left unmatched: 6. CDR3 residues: CASVQGGDEKLFF. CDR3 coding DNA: TGTGCCAGTGTACAGGGGGGGGATGAAAAACTGTTTTTT.

CDR3 in amino acids: CSVEAIGDTEAFF. CDR3 DNA sequence: TGCAGCGTTGAAGCGATAGGGGACACTGAAGCTTTCTTT. The chain links TRBV29-1 to TRBJ1-1, with D possibly TRBD1 on 5 matching bases. V was trimmed by 1 base and J by 3 bases, leaving 9 bases between them. The CDR3 consists of 13 residues. CDR1 is SQVTM, CDR2 ANQGSEA, per germline.

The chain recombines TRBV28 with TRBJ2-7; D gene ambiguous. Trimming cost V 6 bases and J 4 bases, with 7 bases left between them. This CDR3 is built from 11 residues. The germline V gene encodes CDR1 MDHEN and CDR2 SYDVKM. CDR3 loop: CASRSTYEQYF. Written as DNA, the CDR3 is TGTGCCAGCAGATCGACTTACGAGCAGTACTTC. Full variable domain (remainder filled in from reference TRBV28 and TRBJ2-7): DVKVTQSSRYLVKRTGEKVFLECVQDMDHENMFWYRQDPGLGLRLIYFSYDVKMKEKGDIPEGYSVSREKKERFSLILESASTNQTSMYLCASRSTYEQYFGPGTRLTVT.

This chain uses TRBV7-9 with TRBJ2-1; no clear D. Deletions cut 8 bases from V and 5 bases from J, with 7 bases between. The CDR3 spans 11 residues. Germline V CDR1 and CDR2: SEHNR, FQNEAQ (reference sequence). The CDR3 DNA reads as TGTGCCAGCGGCATAAACAATGAGCAGTTCTTC. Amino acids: CASGINNEQFF. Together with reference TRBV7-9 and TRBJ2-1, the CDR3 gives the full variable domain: DTGVSQNPRHKITKRGQNVTFRCDPISEHNRLYWYRQTLGQGPEFLTYFQNEAQLEKSRLLSDRFSAERPKGSFSTLEIQRTEQGDSAMYLCASGINNEQFFGPGTRLTVL.

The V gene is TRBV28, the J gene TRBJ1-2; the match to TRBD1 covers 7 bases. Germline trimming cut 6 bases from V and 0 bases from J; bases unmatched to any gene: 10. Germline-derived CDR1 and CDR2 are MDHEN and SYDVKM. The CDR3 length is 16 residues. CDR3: CASSRRTGPANYGYTF. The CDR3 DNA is TGTGCCAGCAGCAGACGGACAGGCCCCGCTAACTATGGCTACACCTTC.

CDR3 DNA: TGTGCCATCAGTGGGGACAGTCTCGGGGCTGGAAACACCATATATTTT. Translation gives CAISGDSLGAGNTIYF. The rearrangement joins TRBV10-3 to TRBJ1-3; 7 bases are shared with TRBD1. The J segment lost 2 bases and the V segment lost 4 bases, leaving 8 bases of the junction unmatched. CDR3 size: 16 residues. Germline CDR1 ENHRY, CDR2 SYGVKD.

CDR3 DNA: TGTGCCAGCAGCACCGAATTAGGGGGCACAGATACGCAGTATTTT. Translation: CASSTELGGTDTQYF. The chain is built from TRBV9 and TRBJ2-3; TRBD1 might be the D (5 bases). The CDR3 has 15 residues. Deletions cut 4 bases from V and 1 base from J, with 13 bases between. Germline V gene lookup returns CDR1 SGDLS and CDR2 YYNGEE.

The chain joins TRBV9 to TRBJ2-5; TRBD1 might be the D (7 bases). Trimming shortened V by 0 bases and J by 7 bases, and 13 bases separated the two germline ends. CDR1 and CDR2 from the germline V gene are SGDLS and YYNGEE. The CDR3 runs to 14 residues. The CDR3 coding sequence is TGTGCCAGCAGCGTAGATCAGGGGGGACGGACCCAGTACTTC. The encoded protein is CASSVDQGGRTQYF.

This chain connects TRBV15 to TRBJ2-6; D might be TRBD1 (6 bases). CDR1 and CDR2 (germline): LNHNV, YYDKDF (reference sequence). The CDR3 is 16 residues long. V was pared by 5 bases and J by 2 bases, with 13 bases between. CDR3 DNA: TGTGCCACCAGCGCCTCAGGGGCCCCTGGGGCCAACGTCCTGACTTTC. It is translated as CATSASGAPGANVLTF.

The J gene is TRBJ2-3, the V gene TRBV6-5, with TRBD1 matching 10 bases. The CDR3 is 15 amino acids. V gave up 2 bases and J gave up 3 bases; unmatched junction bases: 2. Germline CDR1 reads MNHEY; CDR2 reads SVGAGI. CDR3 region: CASSYRQGATDTQYF. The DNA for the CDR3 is TGTGCCAGCAGTTACCGACAGGGGGCGACAGATACGCAGTATTTT.

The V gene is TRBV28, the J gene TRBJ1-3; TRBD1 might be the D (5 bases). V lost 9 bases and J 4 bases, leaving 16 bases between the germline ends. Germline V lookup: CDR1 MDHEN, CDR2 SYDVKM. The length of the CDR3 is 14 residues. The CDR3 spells CASGAGYRGNTIYF. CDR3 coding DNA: TGTGCCAGTGGAGCAGGGTATCGCGGAAACACCATATATTTT.

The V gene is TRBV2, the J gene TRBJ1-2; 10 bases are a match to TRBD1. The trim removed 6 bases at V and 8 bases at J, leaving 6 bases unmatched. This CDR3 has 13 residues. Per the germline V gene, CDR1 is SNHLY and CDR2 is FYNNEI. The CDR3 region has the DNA TGTGCCAGCAGATACGGGACAGGGGTAGGCTACACCTTC. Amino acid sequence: CASRYGTGVGYTF.

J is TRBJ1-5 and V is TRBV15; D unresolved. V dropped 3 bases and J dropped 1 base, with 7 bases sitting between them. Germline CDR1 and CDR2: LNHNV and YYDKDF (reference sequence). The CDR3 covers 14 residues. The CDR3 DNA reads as TGTGCCACCAGCAGGACACAAAGCAATCAGCCCCAGCATTTT. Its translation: CATSRTQSNQPQHF.

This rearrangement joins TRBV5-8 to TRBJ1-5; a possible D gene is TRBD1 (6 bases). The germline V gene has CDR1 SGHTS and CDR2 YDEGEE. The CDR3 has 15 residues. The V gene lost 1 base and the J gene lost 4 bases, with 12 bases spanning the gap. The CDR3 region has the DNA TGTGCCAGCAGCTTGCCCTGGGGGCTGAATCAGCCCCAGCATTTT. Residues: CASSLPWGLNQPQHF.

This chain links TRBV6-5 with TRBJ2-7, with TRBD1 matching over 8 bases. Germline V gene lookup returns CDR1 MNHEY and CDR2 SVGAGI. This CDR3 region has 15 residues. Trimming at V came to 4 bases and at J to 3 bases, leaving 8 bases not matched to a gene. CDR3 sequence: CASSFTGTGVYEQYF. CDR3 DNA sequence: TGTGCCAGCAGTTTCACCGGGACAGGAGTCTACGAGCAGTACTTC.

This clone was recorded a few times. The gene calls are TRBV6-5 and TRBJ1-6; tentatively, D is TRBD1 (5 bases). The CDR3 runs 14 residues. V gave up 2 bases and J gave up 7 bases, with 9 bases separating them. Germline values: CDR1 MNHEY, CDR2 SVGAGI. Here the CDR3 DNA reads TGTGCCAGCAGTTACGACGGGGGGAATTCACCCCTCCACTTT. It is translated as CASSYDGGNSPLHF.

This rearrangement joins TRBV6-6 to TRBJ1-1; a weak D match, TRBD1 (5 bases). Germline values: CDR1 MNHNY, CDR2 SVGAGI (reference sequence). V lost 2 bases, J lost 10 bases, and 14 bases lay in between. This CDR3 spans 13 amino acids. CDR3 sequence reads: CASSYSEGLGAFF. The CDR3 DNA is TGTGCCAGCAGTTACAGTGAGGGACTAGGAGCTTTCTTT.

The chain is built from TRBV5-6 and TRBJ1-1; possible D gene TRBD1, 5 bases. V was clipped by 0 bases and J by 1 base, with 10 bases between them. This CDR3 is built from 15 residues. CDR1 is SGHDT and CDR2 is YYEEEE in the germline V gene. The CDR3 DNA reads TGTGCCAGCAGCTTGGAAAGGGGCGGGAACACTGAAGCTTTCTTT. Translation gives CASSLERGGNTEAFF.

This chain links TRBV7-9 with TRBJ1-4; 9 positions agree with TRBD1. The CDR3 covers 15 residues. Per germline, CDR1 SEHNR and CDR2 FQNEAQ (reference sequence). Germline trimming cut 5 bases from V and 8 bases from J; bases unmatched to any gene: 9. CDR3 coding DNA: TGTGCCAGCAGCCATAACAGGGGGCCAGGGGAAAAACTGTTTTTT. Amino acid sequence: CASSHNRGPGEKLFF.

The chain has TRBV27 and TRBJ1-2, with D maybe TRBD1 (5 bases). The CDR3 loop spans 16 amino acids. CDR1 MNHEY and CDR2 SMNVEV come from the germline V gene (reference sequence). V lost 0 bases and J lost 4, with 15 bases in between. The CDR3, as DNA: TGTGCCAGCAGTTTATCGAAGCGGGGTAGGGGCTATGGCTACACCTTC. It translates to CASSLSKRGRGYGYTF.

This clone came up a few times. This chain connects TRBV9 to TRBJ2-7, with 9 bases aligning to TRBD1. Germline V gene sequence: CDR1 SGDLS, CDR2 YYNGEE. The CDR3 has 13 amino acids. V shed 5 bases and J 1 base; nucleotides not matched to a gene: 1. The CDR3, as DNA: TGTGCCAGCAGTGGGACAGGGTCCTACGAGCAGTACTTC. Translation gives CASSGTGSYEQYF.

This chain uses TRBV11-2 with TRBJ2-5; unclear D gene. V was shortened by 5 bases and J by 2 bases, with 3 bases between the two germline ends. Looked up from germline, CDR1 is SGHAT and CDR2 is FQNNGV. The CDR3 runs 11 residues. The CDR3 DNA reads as TGTGCCAGCAGCCCGCAAGAGACCCAGTACTTC. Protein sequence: CASSPQETQYF.

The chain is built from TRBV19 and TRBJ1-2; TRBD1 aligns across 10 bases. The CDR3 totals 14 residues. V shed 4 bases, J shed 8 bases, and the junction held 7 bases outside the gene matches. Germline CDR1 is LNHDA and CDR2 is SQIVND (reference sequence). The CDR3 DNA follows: TGTGCCAGTAGTAATCCTGGACAGGGGGACGGCTACACCTTC. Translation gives CASSNPGQGDGYTF.

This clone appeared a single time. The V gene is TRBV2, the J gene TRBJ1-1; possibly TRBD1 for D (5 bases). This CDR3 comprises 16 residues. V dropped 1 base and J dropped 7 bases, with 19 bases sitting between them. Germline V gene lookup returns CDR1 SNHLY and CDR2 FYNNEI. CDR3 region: CASSEVGNGRVNEAFF. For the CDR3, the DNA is TGTGCCAGCAGTGAAGTAGGTAACGGCAGGGTCAATGAAGCTTTCTTT.

CDR3 residues: CASSVDPQGSTGELFF. CDR3 nucleotide sequence: TGTGCCAGCAGCGTAGACCCACAGGGAAGCACCGGGGAGCTGTTTTTT. The chain recombines TRBV9 with TRBJ2-2, with D possibly TRBD1 on 6 matching bases. The CDR3 is made up of 16 amino acids. CDR1 and CDR2 from the germline V gene are SGDLS and YYNGEE. The ends were cut back, 0 bases at V and 4 bases at J, with 13 bases in the middle.